What follows is one T cell receptor (beta chain) and its context. The CDR3 contains 14 residues. CDR1 is MNHEY, CDR2 SVGAGI, per germline. Trimming took 8 bases from V and 2 from J; bases not matched to a gene: 8. The sample is drawn from a study of cytomegalovirus exposure and HLA in healthy donors. Study background: There were some 120 million unique TCR beta sequences, drawn from approximately 180 million T cells, in an earlier analysis.

PCR amplification relied on 60 Vbeta primers (plus 13 Jbeta primers). Libraries were prepared by immunoSEQ multiplex PCR; TCRdb keeps only in-frame clonotypes and omits some of them. The data show about 150,000 clones, over 70% seen once. The chain couples TRBV6-5 to TRBJ1-1; TRBD1 matches at 7 bases. This clonotype was sampled from a man aged 40-55 years in good health and CMV-seronegative. Input material: PBMCs. The CDR3 loop reads CASRRGTDNTEAFF. The CDR3 DNA reads as TGTGCCAGCCGAAGAGGGACAGATAACACTGAAGCTTTCTTT.